A selection of T cell receptor beta chains follows, all from one sample in a study of blood T cell repertoires in COVID-19. Some clones are missing from TCRdb's copy, which holds only in-frame ones; the method was immunoSEQ multiplex PCR. The repertoire holds approximately 200,000 clones, with 86% as singletons. Sequenced: peripheral blood. Receptors were obtained from a woman aged 25 to 45 with active or convalescent COVID-19. CDR3s include the opening cysteine and the closing phenylalanine or tryptophan. Fields, in order: J gene, D gene, V gene, clone size, CDR3 DNA, CDR3 protein. D genes are given only for firm matches. Expanded clones are given a class, and other clones once, few, many or no size at all.

j_call: TRBJ2-7; d_call: TRBD2; v_call: TRBV28; clone_size: -; cdr3_nt: TGTGCCAGCAGTCCAAGCGGGAGAACCCACGAGCAGTACTTC; cdr3_aa: CASSPSGRTHEQYF
j_call: TRBJ1-5; d_call: -; v_call: TRBV6-5; clone_size: -; cdr3_nt: TGTGCCAGCACCCATAGCAATCAGCCCCAGCATTTT; cdr3_aa: CASTHSNQPQHF
j_call: TRBJ1-2; d_call: TRBD1; v_call: TRBV18; clone_size: once; cdr3_nt: TGTGCCAGCTCACCAGGGGGACAGGATGGCTACACCTTC; cdr3_aa: CASSPGGQDGYTF
j_call: TRBJ1-4; d_call: -; v_call: TRBV12-3/TRBV12-4; clone_size: -; cdr3_nt: TGTGCCAGCAGTCGCGGGCGAGAACTGTTTTTT; cdr3_aa: CASSRGRELFF
j_call: TRBJ2-1; d_call: -; v_call: TRBV15; clone_size: -; cdr3_nt: TGTGCCACCAGCAGAGACTACAGCCCAAGGTCTGGCAATGAGCAGTTCTTC; cdr3_aa: CATSRDYSPRSGNEQFF
j_call: TRBJ2-2; d_call: TRBD1; v_call: TRBV15; clone_size: -; cdr3_nt: TGTGCCACCAGCAGAGGCCCACGACAGGGAACCGGGGAGCTGTTTTTT; cdr3_aa: CATSRGPRQGTGELFF
j_call: TRBJ2-7; d_call: -; v_call: TRBV5-1; clone_size: -; cdr3_nt: TGCGCCAGCAGCCCTCATGACAGCTACGAGCAGTACTTC; cdr3_aa: CASSPHDSYEQYF
j_call: TRBJ1-2; d_call: TRBD1; v_call: TRBV7-8; clone_size: -; cdr3_nt: TGTGCCAGCAGCACAAGGAGGGACAGGGACCATGGCTACACCTTC; cdr3_aa: CASSTRRDRDHGYTF
j_call: TRBJ2-7; d_call: -; v_call: TRBV11-2; clone_size: few; cdr3_nt: TGTGCCAGCAGCTTAGTCCTAGCCATCGACGAGCAGTACTTC; cdr3_aa: CASSLVLAIDEQYF
j_call: TRBJ2-1; d_call: -; v_call: TRBV4-1; clone_size: -; cdr3_nt: TGCGCCAGCAGCCCGCTAGGGGGTACCTACAATGAGCAGTTCTTC; cdr3_aa: CASSPLGGTYNEQFF
j_call: TRBJ1-2; d_call: TRBD1; v_call: TRBV6-2/TRBV6-3; clone_size: -; cdr3_nt: TGTGCCAGCAGTTATGGAGGGGGCGACACCTTC; cdr3_aa: CASSYGGGDTF
j_call: TRBJ1-2; d_call: TRBD1; v_call: TRBV5-1; clone_size: -; cdr3_nt: TGCGCCAGCAGAAGACAGGGGAACTATGGCTACACCTTC; cdr3_aa: CASRRQGNYGYTF
j_call: TRBJ2-1; d_call: TRBD2; v_call: TRBV24-1; clone_size: -; cdr3_nt: TGTGCCACCAGTGGCCTGGGGGGGAGCGACAATGAGCAGTTCTTC; cdr3_aa: CATSGLGGSDNEQFF
j_call: TRBJ1-1; d_call: -; v_call: TRBV29-1; clone_size: -; cdr3_nt: TGCAGCGTTGAACGGCAGGGAGGCACTGAAGCTTTCTTT; cdr3_aa: CSVERQGGTEAFF
j_call: TRBJ1-2; d_call: -; v_call: TRBV4-1; clone_size: -; cdr3_nt: TGCGCCAGCAGCCAAGAGAGTGAGGTTAACTATGGCTACACCTTC; cdr3_aa: CASSQESEVNYGYTF
j_call: TRBJ2-7; d_call: TRBD1; v_call: TRBV10-3; clone_size: -; cdr3_nt: TGTGCCATCAGTTCAATGGGACAGACGAACCCGTACGAGCAGTACTTC; cdr3_aa: CAISSMGQTNPYEQYF
j_call: TRBJ2-7; d_call: -; v_call: TRBV3-1/TRBV3-2; clone_size: -; cdr3_nt: TGTGCCAGCAGCCAAGATCTGGCCCAAGCCTACGAGCAGTACTTC; cdr3_aa: CASSQDLAQAYEQYF
j_call: TRBJ1-2; d_call: -; v_call: TRBV11-2; clone_size: -; cdr3_nt: TGTGCCAGCAGCCTTAGTAGCTCTTGGGGCTACACCTTC; cdr3_aa: CASSLSSSWGYTF
j_call: TRBJ2-2; d_call: -; v_call: TRBV28; clone_size: few; cdr3_nt: TGTGCCAGCAGTCCGGACAGAACCAACACCGGGGAGCTGTTTTTT; cdr3_aa: CASSPDRTNTGELFF
j_call: TRBJ1-1; d_call: -; v_call: TRBV12-3/TRBV12-4; clone_size: -; cdr3_nt: TGTGCCAGCAGTTTTGAACAGGGAACTGAAGCTTTCTTT; cdr3_aa: CASSFEQGTEAFF
j_call: TRBJ1-1; d_call: TRBD1; v_call: TRBV9; clone_size: -; cdr3_nt: TGTGCCAGCAGCGTCCAGGGGGGCACTGAAGCTTTCTTT; cdr3_aa: CASSVQGGTEAFF
j_call: TRBJ2-1; d_call: -; v_call: TRBV11-2; clone_size: -; cdr3_nt: TGTGCCAGCAGCTTATACCGGGAGCTAGCAGTGGATGAGCAGTTCTTC; cdr3_aa: CASSLYRELAVDEQFF
j_call: TRBJ2-1; d_call: -; v_call: TRBV2; clone_size: -; cdr3_nt: TGTGCCAGCACAAGGGACACATCGGGGAATGAGCAGTTCTTC; cdr3_aa: CASTRDTSGNEQFF
j_call: TRBJ2-7; d_call: TRBD1; v_call: TRBV18; clone_size: -; cdr3_nt: TGTGCCAGCTCGTCAGGGGGTCACCCAGGCGAGCAGTACTTC; cdr3_aa: CASSSGGHPGEQYF
j_call: TRBJ2-1; d_call: TRBD2; v_call: TRBV27; clone_size: -; cdr3_nt: TGTGCCAGCAGTCCCAGCGGGAGTAGGGTTCCGTTCTTC; cdr3_aa: CASSPSGSRVPFF
j_call: TRBJ2-3; d_call: TRBD1; v_call: TRBV2; clone_size: -; cdr3_nt: TGTGCCAGCAGTCCGGCTGCAGGGGGAGATACGCAGTATTTT; cdr3_aa: CASSPAAGGDTQYF
j_call: TRBJ2-1; d_call: TRBD1; v_call: TRBV3-1/TRBV3-2; clone_size: -; cdr3_nt: TGTGCCAGCAGAGCGACAGGGGTTGAGCAGTTCTTC; cdr3_aa: CASRATGVEQFF
j_call: TRBJ1-5; d_call: TRBD1; v_call: TRBV3-1/TRBV3-2; clone_size: -; cdr3_nt: TGTGCCAGCAGCCGGGACAGGAGGAATCAGCCCCAGCATTTT; cdr3_aa: CASSRDRRNQPQHF
j_call: TRBJ2-1; d_call: TRBD2; v_call: TRBV15; clone_size: once; cdr3_nt: TGTGCCACCAGCAGAGCTGGGACTAGCGGGAGTAGCTACAATGAGCAGTTCTTC; cdr3_aa: CATSRAGTSGSSYNEQFF
j_call: TRBJ1-1; d_call: -; v_call: TRBV29-1; clone_size: few; cdr3_nt: TGCAGCATCTTGACACTCATGAACACTGAAGCTTTCTTT; cdr3_aa: CSILTLMNTEAFF
j_call: TRBJ2-3; d_call: -; v_call: TRBV20-1; clone_size: -; cdr3_nt: TGCAGTGCCCCACTTAATACGCAGTATTTT; cdr3_aa: CSAPLNTQYF